This paragraph covers one T cell receptor (beta chain) sequence. This clonotype was seen many times. This clone's antigen is unknown. One base away there is no much larger clone; base qualities are not given. This sample stems from a study of response to subunit inactivated influenza vaccine (dated by TCRdb to 2016 to 2018). Regarding the research as a whole: Deep quantitative profiling of the T cell receptor repertoire was used in the study to follow responses to a trivalent subunit inactivated influenza vaccine.

V and J are truncated by 2 bases and 0 bases respectively, leaving an intervening sequence of 12 bases. CDR3 length: 16 amino acids, cysteine to phenylalanine. Left in the record is the CDR3 DNA by itself, 48 bases read in frame from the first base. The library was generated by RT-PCR. TCRdb shows the sequencer as Illumina HiSeq 2500. The public reads were run again by TCRdb, first through fastp at Q25 and then through MiXCR, and only productive beta chains were kept. Every distinct CDR3 protein forms one entry, paired with its most common genes and DNA. In this sample the table shows 500,000 to 550,000 distinct CDR3 sequences, around 7.9% of which occur a single time. The ten largest clones take up around 12% of the sample. Here is what the overall study found, with its caveats: It was suggested by the authors that each seasonal influenza vaccination may recruit only a limited number of new T cells.

This receptor was taken from a man aged 50 to 69 who received an inactivated influenza vaccine. Donor details come from another sample of the same person, matched by shared clones. Recombination linked TRBV12-3 or TRBV12-4 to TRBJ2-3; the D segment cannot be called with confidence. The sequenced sample was PBMCs from blood, obtained around 2 years after vaccination. The nucleotide sequence is given as TGTGCCAGCAGTTTAATCCGGCCCCCTAGCACAGATACGCAGTATTTT. It codes for CASSLIRPPSTDTQYF.